A selection of T cell receptor beta chains follows, all from one sample in a study of PD-1 blockade in classical Hodgkin lymphoma. The protocol was immunoSEQ multiplex PCR, while the TCRdb copy is restricted to in-frame clones and leaves out a portion. The sample has tens of thousands of clones; just under 90% are singletons. Material for sequencing was CD8+ T cells from blood. The origin of the receptors is a human donor with classical Hodgkin lymphoma. Each CDR3 is given with its conserved first and last residue. The D gene is left open where the match is weak. A clone size is listed for some rows: how often the clone was seen (once, few, many), or a class if it is expanded.

clone size	V gene	D gene	J gene	CDR3 DNA	CDR3 protein
once	TRBV7-9	NA	TRBJ2-1	TGTGCCAGCAGCCCCCGGGACAACCTCTACAATGAGCAGTTCTTC	CASSPRDNLYNEQFF
NA	TRBV5-1	NA	TRBJ2-1	TGCGCCAGCAGTAATGGAGGAAACAATGAGCAGTTCTTC	CASSNGGNNEQFF
NA	TRBV27	NA	TRBJ2-2	TGTGCCAGCAGCACTCACCGGGGGCTAACCGGGGAGCTGTTTTTT	CASSTHRGLTGELFF
NA	TRBV28	TRBD2	TRBJ2-1	TGTGCCAGCAGTTTACTAGCGGCATACAATGAGCAGTTCTTC	CASSLLAAYNEQFF
NA	TRBV7-7	NA	TRBJ2-5	TGTGCCAGCAGCTTTGCCCGAGGGTCTCTTCAAGAGACCCAGTACTTC	CASSFARGSLQETQYF
NA	TRBV28	NA	TRBJ2-3	TGTGCCAGCAGTTTATACGGTAGCACAGATACGCAGTATTTT	CASSLYGSTDTQYF
NA	TRBV29-1	NA	TRBJ2-1	TGCAGCGTAGCGGGACAGAACGTTTACAATGAGCAGTTCTTC	CSVAGQNVYNEQFF
NA	TRBV7-9	TRBD2	TRBJ2-7	TGTGCCAGCAGCAGTACCGGGACTAGCGGATCCTACGAGCAGTACTTC	CASSSTGTSGSYEQYF
once	TRBV28	TRBD1	TRBJ2-7	TGTGCCAGCAGTTTGGTTGGGACAGCGACCCACTACGAGCAGTACTTC	CASSLVGTATHYEQYF
NA	TRBV5-5	TRBD1	TRBJ2-1	TGTGCCAGCAGATACGACAGGGCCTCCTACAATGAGCAGTTCTTC	CASRYDRASYNEQFF
NA	TRBV6-1	NA	TRBJ1-1	TGTGCCAGCAGTGTATCCAGGGCCACTGAAGCTTTCTTT	CASSVSRATEAFF
NA	TRBV4-3	NA	TRBJ2-7	TGCGCCAGCAGCCAAGAGCGCGCAACCGTCTACGAGCAGTACTTC	CASSQERATVYEQYF
NA	TRBV7-2	TRBD1	TRBJ1-4	TGTGCCAGCAGGCGACAGGGGAGGGTTAATGAAAAACTGTTTTTT	CASRRQGRVNEKLFF